This TCR beta chain is from a study of early T cells in non-severe SARS-CoV-2 infection. Looking at the study overall: Sequenced bulk RNA came from whole blood that was unsorted, and chains were unpaired.

Study-level points and caveats: Database matching using VDJdb favored anti-spike CD8 responses, with private and CD4 specificities left missing.

Researchers attached unique molecular identifiers to individual cDNA molecules. TCRdb fed the 5' RACE reads into MiXCR, producing one record per CDR3 protein. The table includes about 77,000 distinct CDR3 sequences, around 8.7% detected once. Details on this clonotype: Its cognate antigen is unknown.

J gave up 4 bases and V 4 bases, and 4 bases lay outside the gene matches. CDR3 size: 15 residues. Per germline, CDR1 SGHRS and CDR2 YFSETQ. The sequencing input was whole blood. The chain couples TRBV5-1 to TRBJ2-7; TRBD2 aligns across 14 bases. The receptor was derived from an adult who was a healthcare worker with PCR-confirmed SARS-CoV-2 infection or an uninfected control (not recorded which). CDR3 amino acids: CASSPGLAGEYEQYF. In nucleotides, the CDR3 is TGCGCCAGCAGCCCGGGACTAGCGGGAGAGTACGAGCAGTACTTC.